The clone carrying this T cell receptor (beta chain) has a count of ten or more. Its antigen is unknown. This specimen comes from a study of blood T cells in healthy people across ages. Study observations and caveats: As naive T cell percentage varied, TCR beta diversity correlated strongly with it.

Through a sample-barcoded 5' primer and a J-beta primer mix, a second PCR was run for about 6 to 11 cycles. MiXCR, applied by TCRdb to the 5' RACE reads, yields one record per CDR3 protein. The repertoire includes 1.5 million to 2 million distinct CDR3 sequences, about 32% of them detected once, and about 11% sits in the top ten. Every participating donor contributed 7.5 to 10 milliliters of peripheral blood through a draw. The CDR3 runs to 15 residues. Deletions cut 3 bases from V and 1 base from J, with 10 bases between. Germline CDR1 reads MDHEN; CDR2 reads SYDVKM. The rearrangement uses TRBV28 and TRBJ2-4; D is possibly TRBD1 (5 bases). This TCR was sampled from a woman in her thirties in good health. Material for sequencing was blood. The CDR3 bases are TGTGCCAGCAGTTTGAGGACACTTGCCAAAAACATTCAGTACTTC. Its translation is CASSLRTLAKNIQYF.